A selection of T cell receptor beta chains follows, all from one sample in a study of spatial heterogeneity in lung cancer. TCRdb called the 5' RACE reads again in MiXCR, with one record for every CDR3 protein. Among 40,000 to 55,000 distinct CDR3 sequences listed, approximately 7% were seen once. The sample consisted of PBMCs, taken at surgery. These receptor sequences come from a female donor with early-stage non-small cell lung cancer. CDR3s include the opening cysteine and the closing phenylalanine or tryptophan. A D gene is named only where the DNA matches it firmly. For some rows the clone size is stated as once, few or many, or as a class when expanded; others skip it.

v_call	clone_size	d_call	j_call	cdr3_nt	cdr3_aa
TRBV15	few	.	TRBJ2-5	TGTGCCACCAGCAGAGGGGACAAGCAAGAGACCCAGTACTTC	CATSRGDKQETQYF
TRBV5-1	.	TRBD1	TRBJ2-7	TGCGCCGGCAGCCTGGGGACAGACCCCTACGAGCAGTACTTC	CAGSLGTDPYEQYF
TRBV29-1	.	TRBD2	TRBJ2-2	TGCAGCGTTGAAAGCGGGGGGCGGACCGGGGAGCTGTTTTTT	CSVESGGRTGELFF
TRBV12-3/TRBV12-4	many	.	TRBJ2-3	TGTGCCAGCAGCCGCGCACTAGGCGGCACAGATACGCAGTATTTT	CASSRALGGTDTQYF
TRBV7-8	few	TRBD1	TRBJ2-3	TGTGCCAGCAGCCTGTCAACAGGGGGCAGGGCAGATACGCAGTATTTT	CASSLSTGGRADTQYF
TRBV7-2	many	.	TRBJ1-6	TGTGCCAGCAGCTTGGCAGGGAGTACCTATAATTCACCCCTCCACTTT	CASSLAGSTYNSPLHF
TRBV6-5	many	.	TRBJ1-1	TGTGCCAGCACCTTAAGAGGGTGGACTGAAGCTTTCTTT	CASTLRGWTEAFF
TRBV3-1	.	TRBD1	TRBJ1-3	TGTGCCAGCAGTTCCGACAGGGGGTGGAACACCATATATTTT	CASSSDRGWNTIYF
TRBV2	many	.	TRBJ1-1	TGTGCCAGCAGTGAAGCGTTTAGAGGAGGGAGAGCTTTCTTT	CASSEAFRGGRAFF
TRBV20-1	many	.	TRBJ1-1	TGCAGTGCTAGAGATCGGGGCCCATTGAACACTGAAGCTTTCTTT	CSARDRGPLNTEAFF
TRBV7-2	many	.	TRBJ2-5	TGTGCCAGCAGCCTAGGGGGGAGAGAGACCCAGTACTTC	CASSLGGRETQYF
TRBV6-6	.	TRBD1	TRBJ1-2	TGTGCCAGCAGTTACCCCGCTGGGACAGGGGCCTTC	CASSYPAGTGAF
TRBV12-5	.	.	TRBJ2-3	TGTGCTAGTGGTAGGGACTCACACACAGATACGCAGTATTTT	CASGRDSHTDTQYF
TRBV4-3	.	.	TRBJ2-3	TGCGCCAGCAGTTCGGGGGGCTACGGCACAGATACGCAGTATTTT	CASSSGGYGTDTQYF
TRBV10-3	many	TRBD2	TRBJ2-3	TGTGCCATCAGTCCGACGTTAGCGGGGGTGAGCACAGATACGCAGTATTTT	CAISPTLAGVSTDTQYF
TRBV6-2/TRBV6-3	.	.	TRBJ1-5	TGTGCCAGCAGTTACCAACAGCAAGGGAATCAGCCCCAGCATTTT	CASSYQQQGNQPQHF
TRBV7-2	.	TRBD1	TRBJ1-2	TGTGCCAGCAGCTTCACAGGGGGCCCTGGCTACACCTTC	CASSFTGGPGYTF
TRBV2	few	TRBD2	TRBJ2-3	TGTGCCAGCAGTCCCTGGTCTTTAGCGGGGGGCACAGATACGCAGTATTTT	CASSPWSLAGGTDTQYF
TRBV6-1	many	.	TRBJ1-1	TGTGCCAGCATATTGAGACAGAACACTGAAGCTTTCTTT	CASILRQNTEAFF
TRBV20-1	many	TRBD2	TRBJ2-1	TGCAGTGCTAGAACCACTAGCGGGGGAGTCTACAATGAGCAGTTCTTC	CSARTTSGGVYNEQFF
TRBV6-5	many	.	TRBJ2-1	TGTGCCAGCTGTGCAGGGGGTGCAGCGGGACTCTACAATGAGCAGTTCTTC	CASCAGGAAGLYNEQFF
TRBV23-1	many	.	TRBJ2-7	TGCGCCAGCAGTCGAATCCCAGGGACCTCCTACGAGCAGTACTTC	CASSRIPGTSYEQYF
TRBV5-1	few	TRBD2	TRBJ2-1	TGCGCCAGCAGCAACCGGACTAGCGGGGGACATGAGCAGTTCTTC	CASSNRTSGGHEQFF
TRBV5-1	few	TRBD2	TRBJ2-1	TGCGCCAGCAGCCCGGAAAAGCGGGGGCGCTTCAATGAGCAGTTCTTC	CASSPEKRGRFNEQFF
TRBV6-5	.	.	TRBJ1-4	TGTGCCAGCAGTCGGAGGCAACCTAATGAAAAACTGTTTTTT	CASSRRQPNEKLFF
TRBV20-1	.	.	TRBJ1-2	TGCAGTGCGCAGACCGGACGGTATGGCTACACCTTC	CSAQTGRYGYTF
TRBV9	.	.	TRBJ1-2	TGTGCCAGCAGCCAGGGACCTACTAACTATGGCTACACCTTC	CASSQGPTNYGYTF
TRBV5-1	many	.	TRBJ2-6	TGCGCCAGCAGCGATGCCCGCTCTGGGGCCAACGTCCTGACTTTC	CASSDARSGANVLTF
TRBV12-3/TRBV12-4	many	.	TRBJ2-1	TGTGCCAGCAGTCAGAACTTGCTTCCCGGTGGGTTCTTC	CASSQNLLPGGFF
TRBV28	many	TRBD1	TRBJ1-4	TGTGCCAGCACCCGACAGGGGCTGAGTGAAAAACTGTTTTTT	CASTRQGLSEKLFF
TRBV20-1	many	.	TRBJ1-2	TGCAGTGCTAGAGAGGGCACCGCAGGGCGCGCTAACTATGGCTACACCTTC	CSAREGTAGRANYGYTF
TRBV9	many	.	TRBJ1-3	TGTGCCAGCAGCTTACTGGACAGCTCTGGAAACACCATATATTTT	CASSLLDSSGNTIYF
TRBV3-1	.	.	TRBJ2-5	TGTGCCAGCAGCCGAAGGGGGGGAATACAAGAGACCCAGTACTTC	CASSRRGGIQETQYF
TRBV11-2	many	.	TRBJ2-3	TGTGCCAGCAGCTTAAGGCGGGGCCAGGGAGATACGCAGTATTTT	CASSLRRGQGDTQYF
TRBV13	many	.	TRBJ1-1	TGTGCCAGCAGCTTAGCCTCCGACGGATTGGGAAACACTGAAGCTTTCTTT	CASSLASDGLGNTEAFF
TRBV6-2/TRBV6-3	many	TRBD2	TRBJ2-1	TGTGCCAGCAGACCGGGACTAGCGGGGGGATCTGGAAATGAGCAGTTCTTC	CASRPGLAGGSGNEQFF
TRBV7-2	few	.	TRBJ2-1	TGTGCCAGCAGCTTAACTAGTGTCGTTGGGAATGAGCAGTTCTTC	CASSLTSVVGNEQFF
TRBV20-1	.	.	TRBJ2-3	TGCAGTGCTAGTCGGGGGCTTGGCACAGATACGCAGTATTTT	CSASRGLGTDTQYF
TRBV18	few	TRBD1	TRBJ1-5	TGTGCCAGCTCAGTAACAGGGGGAAACTTTCAGCCCCAGCATTTT	CASSVTGGNFQPQHF
TRBV24-1	many	.	TRBJ2-1	TGTGCCACCCCCCCAAGGTGGGGCGGTGATGAGCAGTTCTTC	CATPPRWGGDEQFF
TRBV13	.	.	TRBJ2-1	TGTGCCAGCAGGCGGGCAGGGACATATGAGCAGTTCTTC	CASRRAGTYEQFF
TRBV6-5	many	.	TRBJ1-5	TGTGCCAGCAGTTACTTACGGGTCGGCAATCAGCCCCAGCATTTT	CASSYLRVGNQPQHF
TRBV11-2	many	.	TRBJ1-5	TGTGCCAGCAGCTTAGACCGGGGACGGCTGAATCAGCCCCAGCATTTT	CASSLDRGRLNQPQHF
TRBV29-1	many	.	TRBJ2-3	TGCAGCGTTGAGCGGGGAAACACAGATACGCAGTATTTT	CSVERGNTDTQYF
TRBV7-9	many	TRBD1	TRBJ1-2	TGTGCCAGCAGCCGCGGGACAGCCTATGGCTACACCTTC	CASSRGTAYGYTF
TRBV4-1	many	TRBD1	TRBJ1-2	TGCGCCAGCAGCCCCGTCCCGGGACAGGGGAACTATGGCTACACCTTC	CASSPVPGQGNYGYTF
TRBV6-6	few	.	TRBJ2-7	TGTGCCAGCAGGGCCGGGACGGCTTACGAGCAGTACTTC	CASRAGTAYEQYF
TRBV4-1	few	.	TRBJ2-7	TGCGCCAGCAGCCCAAGCCGGGGTTACGAGCAGTACTTC	CASSPSRGYEQYF
TRBV7-6	few	TRBD1	TRBJ2-5	TGTGCCATTACAGGGGGCATACAAGAGACCCAGTACTTC	CAITGGIQETQYF
TRBV3-1	many	.	TRBJ2-2	TGTGCCAGCAGCCAAGACAGGAAGGCAGCGAACACCGGGGAGCTGTTTTTT	CASSQDRKAANTGELFF
TRBV13	.	TRBD2	TRBJ2-7	TGTGCCAGCAGGCGGGAGGGCCTCTACGAGCAGTACTTC	CASRREGLYEQYF
TRBV7-9	few	.	TRBJ2-1	TGTGCCAGCAGCTCACAGGGTTGGGAGCAGTTCTTC	CASSSQGWEQFF
TRBV11-2	medium-sized	.	TRBJ2-5	TGTGCCAGCAGCTTAGGGTACGCCCAGGGGGGACCGTTCCAAGAGACCCAGTACTTC	CASSLGYAQGGPFQETQYF
TRBV12-3/TRBV12-4	many	.	TRBJ1-1	TGTGCCAGCAGTTCCTTGGGGGGAGACACTGAAGCTTTCTTT	CASSSLGGDTEAFF
TRBV20-1	.	TRBD2	TRBJ2-3	TGCAGTGCTTTCCCCCTACTAGCGGGGGGGGCAGATACGCAGTATTTT	CSAFPLLAGGADTQYF